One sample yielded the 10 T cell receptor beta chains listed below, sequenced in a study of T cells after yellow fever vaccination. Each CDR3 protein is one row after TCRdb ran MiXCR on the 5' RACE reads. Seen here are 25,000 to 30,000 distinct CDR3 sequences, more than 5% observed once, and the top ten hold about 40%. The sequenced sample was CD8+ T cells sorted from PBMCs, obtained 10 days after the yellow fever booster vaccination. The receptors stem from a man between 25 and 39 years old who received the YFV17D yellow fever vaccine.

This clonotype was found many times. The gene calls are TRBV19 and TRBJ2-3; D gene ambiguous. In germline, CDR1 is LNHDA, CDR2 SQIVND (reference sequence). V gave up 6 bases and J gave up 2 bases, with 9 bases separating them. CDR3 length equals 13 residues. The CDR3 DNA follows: TGTGCCAGTAGAGGAAGGGTCACAGATACGCAGTATTTT. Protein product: CASRGRVTDTQYF.

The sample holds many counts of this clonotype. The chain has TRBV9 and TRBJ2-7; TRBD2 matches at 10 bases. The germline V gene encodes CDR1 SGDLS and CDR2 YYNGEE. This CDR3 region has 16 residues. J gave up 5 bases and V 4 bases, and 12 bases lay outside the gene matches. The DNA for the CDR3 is TGTGCCAGCAGCACTCTAGCGGGAGTATTGACCCACGAGCAGTACTTC. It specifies CASSTLAGVLTHEQYF.

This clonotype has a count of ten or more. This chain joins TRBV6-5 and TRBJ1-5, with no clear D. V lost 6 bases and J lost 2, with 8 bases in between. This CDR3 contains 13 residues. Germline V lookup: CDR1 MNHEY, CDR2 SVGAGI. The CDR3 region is CASRALGNQPQHF. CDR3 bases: TGTGCCAGCAGAGCGTTGGGCAATCAGCCCCAGCATTTT.

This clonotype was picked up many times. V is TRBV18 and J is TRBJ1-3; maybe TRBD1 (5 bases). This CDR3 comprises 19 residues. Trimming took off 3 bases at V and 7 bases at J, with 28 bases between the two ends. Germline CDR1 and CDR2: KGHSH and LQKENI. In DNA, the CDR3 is TGTGCCAGCTCACCGCAAGGACTCAAACAGGAGTATCTTGGGAACACCATATATTTT. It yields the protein CASSPQGLKQEYLGNTIYF. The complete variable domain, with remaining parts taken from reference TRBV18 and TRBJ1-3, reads NAGVMQNPRHLVRRRGQEARLRCSPMKGHSHVYWYRQLPEEGLKFMVYLQKENIIDESGMPKERFSAEFPKEGPSILRIQQVVRGDSAAYFCASSPQGLKQEYLGNTIYFGEGSWLTVV.

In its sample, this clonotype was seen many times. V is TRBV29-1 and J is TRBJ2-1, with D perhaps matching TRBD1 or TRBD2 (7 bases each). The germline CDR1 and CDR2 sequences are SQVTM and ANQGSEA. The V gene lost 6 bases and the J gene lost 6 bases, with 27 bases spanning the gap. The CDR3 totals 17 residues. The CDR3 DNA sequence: TGCAGCGTCGAACCCCTTTTGGGGGAGGGGGCGTCCAATGAGCAGTTCTTC. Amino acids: CSVEPLLGEGASNEQFF.

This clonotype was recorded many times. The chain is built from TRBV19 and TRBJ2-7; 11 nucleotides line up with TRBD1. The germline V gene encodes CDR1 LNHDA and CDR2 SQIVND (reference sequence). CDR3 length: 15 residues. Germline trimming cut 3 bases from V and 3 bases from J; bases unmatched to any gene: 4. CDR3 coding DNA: TGTGCCAGTAGTATGCGGACAGGGGGCATCTACGAGCAGTACTTC. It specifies CASSMRTGGIYEQYF.

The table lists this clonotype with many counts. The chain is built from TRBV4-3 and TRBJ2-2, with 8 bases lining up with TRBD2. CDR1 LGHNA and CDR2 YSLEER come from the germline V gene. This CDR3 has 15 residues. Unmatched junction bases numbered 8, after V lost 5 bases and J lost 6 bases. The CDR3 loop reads CASSLRLAMSGELFF. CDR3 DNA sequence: TGCGCCAGCAGCTTGCGACTAGCGATGTCCGGGGAGCTGTTTTTT.

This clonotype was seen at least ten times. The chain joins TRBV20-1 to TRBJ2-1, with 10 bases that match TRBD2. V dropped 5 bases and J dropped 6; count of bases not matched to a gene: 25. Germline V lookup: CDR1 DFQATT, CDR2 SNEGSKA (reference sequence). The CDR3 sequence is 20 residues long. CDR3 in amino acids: CSADEGTGLAGVLRPNEQFF. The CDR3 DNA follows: TGCAGTGCTGATGAGGGGACCGGGCTAGCGGGGGTCCTACGCCCCAATGAGCAGTTCTTC.

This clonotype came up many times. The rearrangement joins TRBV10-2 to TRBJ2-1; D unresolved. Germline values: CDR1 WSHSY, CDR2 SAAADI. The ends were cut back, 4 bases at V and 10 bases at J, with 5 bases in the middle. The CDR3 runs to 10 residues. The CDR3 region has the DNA TGCGCCAGCAGTGCAGACGAGCAGTTCTTC. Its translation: CASSADEQFF.

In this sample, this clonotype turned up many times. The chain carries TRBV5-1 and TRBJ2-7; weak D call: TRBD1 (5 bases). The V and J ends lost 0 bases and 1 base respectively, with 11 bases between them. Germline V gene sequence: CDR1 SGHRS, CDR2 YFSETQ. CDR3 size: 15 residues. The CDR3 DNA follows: TGCGCCAGCAGCTTGGAACGGCAGGGATCCTACGAGCAGTACTTC. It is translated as CASSLERQGSYEQYF. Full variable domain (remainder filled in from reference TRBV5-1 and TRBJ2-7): KAGVTQTPRYLIKTRGQQVTLSCSPISGHRSVSWYQQTPGQGLQFLFEYFSETQRNKGNFPGRFSGRQFSNSRSEMNVSTLELGDSALYLCASSLERQGSYEQYFGPGTRLTVT.